The clone carrying this T cell receptor beta chain turned up a few times. Its antigen is as yet unknown. This specimen comes from a study of T cells in Graves' hyperthyroidism and ophthalmopathy. The CDR3 is 13 amino acids. Germline-derived CDR1 and CDR2 are MNHEY and SVGAGI. Trimming shortened V by 0 bases and J by 3 bases, and 5 bases separated the two germline ends. TCR beta CDR3 sequences were amplified from RNA transcripts. The HTBI primer set served for first-round RT-PCR of the TCR CDR3. TCRdb recomputed calls from the multiplex PCR reads with MiXCR, one row per CDR3 protein. The data hold under 700,000 distinct CDR3 sequences, with about 43% observed a single time. Whole-study results and caveats: Through a model of 13 V-J features, ophthalmopathy was separated from stable hyperthyroidism.

Source material: peripheral blood or thyroid tissue (not recorded which). The source of this sequence is a woman aged 18-29 years with Graves' hyperthyroidism. The chain employs TRBV6-5 and TRBJ1-1; D unresolved. The CDR3 loop is CASSYSPDTEAFF. CDR3 bases: TGTGCCAGCAGTTACTCTCCAGACACTGAAGCTTTCTTT.